One sample yielded the 2 T cell receptor beta chains listed below, sequenced in a study of blood T cell repertoires in COVID-19. Assay used: immunoSEQ multiplex PCR; TCRdb lists only in-frame clones, some missing. The sample consists of approximately 250,000 clones, about 82% of them appearing once. The source material was peripheral blood. The receptors come from a woman aged 80 or older with COVID-19, enrolled during active disease.

This chain joins TRBV6-5 and TRBJ1-1; TRBD1 aligns across 7 bases. This CDR3 has 15 amino acids. Trimming cost V 9 bases and J 3 bases; bases outside gene matches: 13. Germline values: CDR1 MNHEY, CDR2 SVGAGI. The CDR3 nucleotides are TGTGCCAGTCAAAGAGGGGGCAAGGCGGACACTGAAGCTTTCTTT. Translation gives CASQRGGKADTEAFF.

The chain recombines TRBV6-5 with TRBJ1-5, with TRBD1 matching over 7 bases. The CDR3 is made up of 14 amino acids. The J segment lost 6 bases and the V segment lost 2 bases, leaving 4 bases of the junction unmatched. From germline, CDR1 is MNHEY and CDR2 SVGAGI. CDR3 protein: CASSYRQGLQPQHF. As DNA, the CDR3 is TGTGCCAGCAGTTACCGACAGGGTCTTCAGCCCCAGCATTTT.